Sequencing of this T cell receptor beta chain was carried out in a study of T cells in Graves' hyperthyroidism and ophthalmopathy. Deletions cut 0 bases from V and 5 bases from J, with 2 bases between. Per germline, CDR1 ENHRY and CDR2 SYGVKD. The CDR3 consists of 11 residues. This clonotype appeared many times. RNA transcripts gave rise to amplified TCR beta CDR3 regions. First-round RT-PCR targeting the TCR CDR3 was performed with the HTBI primer set. Each CDR3 protein gets one entry after TCRdb re-called the multiplex PCR reads with MiXCR. Among 200,000 or so distinct CDR3 sequences listed, around 16% were seen once. Patients having uncontrolled infection, another autoimmune disease, pregnancy or lactation were not included.

The receptor's source is a woman aged 50 to 60 with Graves' hyperthyroidism. This chain connects TRBV10-3 to TRBJ2-7; D is undetermined. Sample: blood. The CDR3 region is CAISESDEQYF. In DNA, the CDR3 is TGTGCCATCAGTGAGTCGGACGAGCAGTACTTC.